This TCR beta chain was profiled in a study of T cell responses to AZD1222 COVID-19 vaccine. V shed 0 bases, J shed 2 bases, and the junction held 13 bases outside the gene matches. The CDR3 spans 19 residues. Germline V lookup: CDR1 LGHDT, CDR2 YNNKEL (reference sequence). This table comes from immunoSEQ multiplex PCR, and its TCRdb copy is limited to in-frame clones, with some not included. The sample lists about 140,000 clones; roughly 89% were seen once. The source is an adult in good health. The V call is TRBV3-1 (or the pseudogene TRBV3-2), the J call TRBJ2-3; 8 bases are shared with TRBD2. The sample was peripheral blood, taken on day 0 of AZD1222 vaccination. The DNA of the CDR3 is TGTGCCAGCAGCCAAGATCTTGGCGGGGGGAATTCTCTCACAGATACGCAGTATTTT. This gives the protein CASSQDLGGGNSLTDTQYF.